The present T cell receptor beta chain was sequenced within a study of blood T cells in healthy people across ages. Germline V gene sequence: CDR1 SGHTA, CDR2 FQGNSA. This CDR3 is 14 amino acids long. About this clonotype: One junction end disagrees with the germline gene, perhaps due to a read error.

The second PCR ran about 6 to 11 cycles with a sample-barcoded 5' primer and J-beta primers. A single record per CDR3 protein comes from TCRdb applying MiXCR to the 5' RACE reads. This repertoire shows some 1,000,000 distinct CDR3 sequences, 25% found once; its top ten account for about 0.72%. A further study also used this sample, focusing on T cells of mothers and their children. From that paper: Using the M1S primer, the second PCR added sample barcodes along with 2-4 random nucleotides. Researchers report slightly higher, though non-significant, overlap in related mother-child pairs than in unrelated pairs. None of the identified T cell clones proved to be persistent microchimeric clones.

V usage is TRBV7-2 and J usage is TRBJ2-5, with 9 bases aligning to TRBD1. The receptor comes from a girl aged 2 to 9 in good health. The sample consisted of blood. In nucleotides, the CDR3 is TGTGCCAGCAGCCTGTACGGACGACAGGGGGTCAAGTTCTTC. Protein: CASSLYGRQGVKFF.